The 30 T cell receptor beta chains reported below all come from one sample, sequenced in a study of blood T cell repertoires in COVID-19. Clones were read by immunoSEQ multiplex PCR, and TCRdb kept only the in-frame ones, dropping some. The table records 200,000 or so clones, 75% to 90% of them present only once. The sequenced material came from peripheral blood. Source of these receptors: a man aged 55 to 69 who had recovered from COVID-19.

CDR3 residues: CASSYSHLAGGREQYF. CDR3 coding DNA: TGTGCCAGCAGTTACTCTCACCTAGCGGGAGGGCGCGAGCAGTACTTC. This chain uses TRBV6-5 with TRBJ2-7; TRBD2 matches 12 bases. The CDR3 covers 16 residues. J gave up 6 bases and V 0 bases, and 6 bases lay outside the gene matches. Per germline, CDR1 MNHEY and CDR2 SVGAGI.

This clone was picked up one time. V gene TRBV18 combines with J gene TRBJ1-1; D may be TRBD1 (6 bases). The CDR3 extends over 15 amino acids. The V gene lost 6 bases and the J gene lost 3 bases, with 17 bases spanning the gap. Germline V CDR1 and CDR2: KGHSH, LQKENI. CDR3: CASSQHTGSDTEAFF. DNA of the CDR3: TGTGCCAGCTCCCAACATACAGGGTCGGACACTGAAGCTTTCTTT.

V usage is TRBV20-1 and J usage is TRBJ2-1; no clear D gene. Germline CDR1 is DFQATT and CDR2 is SNEGSKA (reference sequence). This CDR3 spans 10 amino acids. The V end was cut by 6 bases, the J end by 10 bases, with 10 bases between. This CDR3 is CSAVTWEQFF. As DNA, the CDR3 is TGCAGTGCGGTGACATGGGAGCAGTTCTTC.

The V gene is TRBV30, the J gene TRBJ1-2, with TRBD1 matching over 9 bases. The V gene's germline CDR1 is GTSNPN and CDR2 SVGIG (reference sequence). This CDR3 is built from 15 residues. V was pared by 2 bases and J by 0 bases, with 4 bases of the junction left unmatched. The DNA for the CDR3 is TGTGCCTGGAGTTTCCGGGACAGGGCTAACTATGGCTACACCTTC. Translated: CAWSFRDRANYGYTF.

The CDR3 reads CSVEPDRGRIGKYGYTF. The DNA for the CDR3 is TGCAGCGTAGAGCCGGACAGGGGGCGCATAGGAAAATATGGCTACACCTTC. The gene calls are TRBV29-1 and TRBJ1-2; TRBD1 matches at 11 bases. Germline loops: CDR1 SQVTM, CDR2 ANQGSEA. V dropped 6 bases and J dropped 5; count of bases not matched to a gene: 17. The CDR3 extends over 17 amino acids.

The chain uses TRBV6-5 and TRBJ2-3, with 7 bases that match TRBD2. There are 15 residues in the CDR3. V lost 6 bases, J lost 4 bases, and 10 bases stayed unmatched. Germline V gene data show CDR1 as MNHEY and CDR2 as SVGAGI. The CDR3 reads CASRLLGGSADTQYF. CDR3 coding DNA: TGTGCCAGCAGGTTGCTTGGCGGGAGTGCAGATACGCAGTATTTT.

The chain couples TRBV5-4 to TRBJ2-3, with TRBD2 matching 9 bases. Germline V CDR1 and CDR2: SGHNT, YYREEE (reference sequence). The ends lost 4 bases at V and 1 base at J; junction bases unmatched: 7. This CDR3 region has 16 residues. DNA for the CDR3: TGTGCCAGCAGCAATCCTAGCGGGGTCGGCACAGATACGCAGTATTTT. Its translation: CASSNPSGVGTDTQYF.

This rearrangement joins TRBV3-1 (or the pseudogene TRBV3-2) to TRBJ1-3; a weak D match, TRBD1 (5 bases). Germline lookup yields CDR1 LGHDT and CDR2 YNNKEL (reference sequence). V was clipped by 1 base and J by 11 bases, with 9 bases between them. CDR3 length: 12 residues. DNA of the CDR3: TGTGCCAGCAGCCAAGGCGGGGGATCCATATATTTT. Translation: CASSQGGGSIYF.

V usage is TRBV28 and J usage is TRBJ2-7; D is undetermined. CDR1 is MDHEN, CDR2 SYDVKM, per germline. With 2 bases removed from V and 4 bases from J, the gap between germline ends came to 6 bases. CDR3 length: 12 amino acids. CDR3 amino acids: CASSLIGYEQYF. The CDR3 DNA reads TGTGCCAGCAGTTTAATCGGGTACGAGCAGTACTTC.

V gene TRBV18 combines with J gene TRBJ1-5, with TRBD1 matching 11 bases. Unmatched junction bases numbered 3, after V lost 4 bases and J lost 4 bases. The CDR3 extends over 15 amino acids. Germline V gives CDR1 KGHSH, CDR2 LQKENI. The CDR3 DNA follows: TGTGCCAGCTCACGGGGACAGGGGGGGAATCAGCCCCAGCATTTT. This encodes CASSRGQGGNQPQHF.

J is TRBJ1-2 and V is TRBV27, with TRBD1 as a possible D gene (6 bases). Per germline, CDR1 MNHEY and CDR2 SMNVEV (reference sequence). CDR3 length equals 14 residues. Trimming left V 5 bases short and J 8 bases short, with 18 bases between. CDR3 in DNA: TGTGCCAGCAGTCCCGGGACACCACGAGGCGGCTACACCTTC. The encoded protein is CASSPGTPRGGYTF.

J is TRBJ2-7 and V is TRBV5-8, with 8 positions matching TRBD1. CDR1 and CDR2 from the germline V gene are SGHTS and YDEGEE. The CDR3 extends over 15 amino acids. V lost 3 bases to trimming and J lost 1 base; unmatched junction nucleotides: 6. CDR3 sequence (DNA): TGTGCCAGCAGCTACGCAGGGGGCTGGTCCTACGAGCAGTACTTC. Residues: CASSYAGGWSYEQYF.

The rearrangement joins TRBV18 to TRBJ2-2; D remains ambiguous. Per germline, CDR1 KGHSH and CDR2 LQKENI. This CDR3 is 13 amino acids long. Trimming removed 2 bases from V and 8 bases from J, with 9 bases in between. The CDR3 coding sequence is TGTGCCAGCTCACCAAATACACATGGGGAGCTGTTTTTT. Translation: CASSPNTHGELFF. The full variable domain, in which reference TRBV18 and TRBJ2-2 provide the parts outside the CDR3, is NAGVMQNPRHLVRRRGQEARLRCSPMKGHSHVYWYRQLPEEGLKFMVYLQKENIIDESGMPKERFSAEFPKEGPSILRIQQVVRGDSAAYFCASSPNTHGELFFGEGSRLTVL.

The chain joins TRBV27 to TRBJ2-1; TRBD1 aligns across 8 bases. Per germline, CDR1 MNHEY and CDR2 SMNVEV (reference sequence). The CDR3 contains 16 residues. The V segment lost 7 bases and the J segment 5 bases; nucleotides outside the gene matches: 13. CDR3 sequence reads: CASTPRDRKKNNEQFF. Here the CDR3 DNA reads TGTGCCAGCACCCCCCGGGACAGGAAGAAAAACAATGAGCAGTTCTTC.

The chain employs TRBV6-5 and TRBJ2-2; the D is unclear. This CDR3 spans 12 amino acids. The germline gives CDR1 MNHEY, CDR2 SVGAGI. Trimming pared 8 bases from V and 1 base from J, leaving 5 bases between. The CDR3 sequence is CASLVNTGELFF. CDR3 nucleotide sequence: TGTGCCAGCCTCGTGAACACCGGGGAGCTGTTTTTT.

As regards this clone: The sample carries other DNA sequences with the same CDR3. The rearrangement links TRBV6-5 to TRBJ1-1; 7 bases line up with TRBD1. The CDR3 is 15 residues long. V lost 4 bases to trimming and J lost 0 bases; unmatched junction nucleotides: 5. The germline gives CDR1 MNHEY, CDR2 SVGAGI. For the CDR3, the DNA is TGTGCCAGCAGTTCCTCGGGACAGTTGAACACTGAAGCTTTCTTT. This translates into CASSSSGQLNTEAFF.

J is TRBJ2-3 and V is TRBV4-1, with TRBD1 matching 8 bases. CDR1 is MGHRA, CDR2 YSYEKL, per germline. CDR3 size: 20 residues. The trim removed 0 bases at V and 0 bases at J, leaving 14 bases unmatched. CDR3 sequence: CASSQDLWQGATRSTDTQYF. The CDR3, as DNA: TGCGCCAGCAGCCAAGATCTCTGGCAGGGGGCAACTCGTAGCACAGATACGCAGTATTTT.

This chain uses TRBV2 with TRBJ1-1, with D perhaps matching TRBD1 (6 bases). Germline V gene data show CDR1 as SNHLY and CDR2 as FYNNEI. This CDR3 has 14 amino acids. The V end was cut by 11 bases, the J end by 3 bases, with 19 bases between. CDR3 region: CAAKAGGWDTEAFF. The CDR3 DNA follows: TGTGCCGCCAAAGCGGGGGGCTGGGACACTGAAGCTTTCTTT.

Only a few counts were recorded for this clone. The rearrangement links TRBV5-6 to TRBJ1-2, with D possibly matching TRBD1 (5 bases). V lost 4 bases to trimming and J lost 4 bases, with 14 bases between them. The V gene's germline CDR1 is SGHDT and CDR2 YYEEEE. The CDR3 is made up of 14 amino acids. In nucleotides, the CDR3 is TGTGCCAGCAGCGGAAAGGGACTGAGCTATGGCTACACCTTC. This encodes CASSGKGLSYGYTF.

The gene calls are TRBV19 and TRBJ2-5; 7 bases align to TRBD1. The CDR3 has 16 residues. Germline CDR1 reads LNHDA; CDR2 reads SQIVND (reference sequence). Germline trimming cut 4 bases from V and 2 bases from J; bases unmatched to any gene: 10. CDR3 protein: CASSRKGGSTQETQYF. CDR3 nucleotides: TGTGCCAGTAGTAGGAAAGGGGGCTCTACACAAGAGACCCAGTACTTC.

This chain uses TRBV7-2 with TRBJ2-7; 8 bases match TRBD2. Trimming removed 3 bases from V and 4 bases from J; junction bases left unmatched: 5. The CDR3 has 14 amino acids. The germline CDR1 and CDR2 sequences are SGHTA and FQGNSA. The CDR3 DNA reads TGTGCCAGCAGCTTGCGGCTAGCGGGTTACGAGCAGTACTTC. Translated: CASSLRLAGYEQYF.

This chain uses TRBV7-9 with TRBJ1-1; 9 nucleotides line up with TRBD1. Losses at the gene ends were 5 bases for V and 5 bases for J; bases not matched to a gene: 9. CDR3 size: 15 residues. Per germline, CDR1 SEHNR and CDR2 FQNEAQ (reference sequence). The CDR3 loop is CASSLGDRVRTEAFF. CDR3 bases: TGTGCCAGCAGCCTTGGGGACAGGGTGAGGACTGAAGCTTTCTTT.

This chain connects TRBV7-9 to TRBJ2-1; TRBD2 matches 8 bases. The CDR3 length is 13 residues. V was pared by 5 bases and J by 6 bases, with 3 bases of the junction left unmatched. The germline gives CDR1 SEHNR, CDR2 FQNEAQ (reference sequence). CDR3 residues: CASSHGLANEQFF. DNA of the CDR3: TGTGCCAGCAGCCACGGACTAGCCAATGAGCAGTTCTTC.

The V call is TRBV5-1, the J call TRBJ1-2; perhaps TRBD1 as D (6 bases). The CDR3 consists of 15 residues. Germline assignment: CDR1 SGHRS and CDR2 YFSETQ. V was shortened by 4 bases and J by 6 bases, with 19 bases between the two germline ends. CDR3 sequence reads: CASSPEGGGVDGYTF. CDR3 sequence (DNA): TGCGCCAGCAGCCCCGAAGGGGGGGGTGTAGATGGCTACACCTTC.

This chain links TRBV27 with TRBJ2-7; 9 bases are shared with TRBD2. Trimming cost V 4 bases and J 4 bases; bases outside gene matches: 8. The CDR3 is 15 residues long. Looked up from germline, CDR1 is MNHEY and CDR2 is SMNVEV (reference sequence). The CDR3 sequence is CASSSTLAGLYEQYF. The CDR3, as DNA: TGTGCCAGCAGTTCGACGCTAGCGGGGCTTTACGAGCAGTACTTC.

The V and J genes are TRBV11-2 and TRBJ2-5; 7 positions agree with TRBD1. The germline CDR1 and CDR2 sequences are SGHAT and FQNNGV. The CDR3 is 14 amino acids. The V and J ends lost 5 bases and 4 bases, in that order; junction bases with no gene match: 7. As DNA, the CDR3 is TGTGCCAGCAGCCGCGACAGGGTGGGAGAGACCCAGTACTTC. It specifies CASSRDRVGETQYF. Variable domain in full (rest from reference TRBV11-2 and TRBJ2-5): EAGVAQSPRYKIIEKRQSVAFWCNPISGHATLYWYQQILGQGPKLLIQFQNNGVVDDSQLPKDRFSAERLKGVDSTLKIQPAKLEDSAVYLCASSRDRVGETQYFGPGTRLLVL.

J is TRBJ1-6 and V is TRBV6-1; 7 nucleotides agree with TRBD1. CDR1 and CDR2 (germline): MNHNS, SASEGT. The CDR3 runs 16 residues. V lost 4 bases to trimming and J lost 0 bases; unmatched junction nucleotides: 3. CDR3 nucleotides: TGTGCCAGCAGTGGACGACAGGGCTCCTATAATTCACCCCTCCACTTT. It encodes CASSGRQGSYNSPLHF.

This clone showed up just once. The chain combines TRBV11-3 with TRBJ2-5, with a tentative D call TRBD2 (5 bases). V shed 3 bases and J shed 5 bases, with 13 bases lying between them. This CDR3 comprises 14 residues. The V gene's germline CDR1 is SGHNT and CDR2 YENEEA. CDR3: CASSLDGRGETQYF. Written as DNA, the CDR3 is TGTGCCAGCAGCTTGGACGGTCGCGGGGAGACCCAGTACTTC.

The chain joins TRBV7-8 to TRBJ1-2, with 8 bases that match TRBD1. Germline CDR1 SGHVS, CDR2 FQNEAQ. The CDR3 extends over 17 amino acids. V lost 1 base to trimming and J lost 5 bases; unmatched junction nucleotides: 12. The CDR3 bases are TGTGCCAGCAGCTTAGGGGCAGGGGGCGAGATGTGGTATGGCTACACCTTC. It translates to CASSLGAGGEMWYGYTF.

The chain links TRBV5-1 to TRBJ2-2, with 8 bases matching TRBD1. CDR3 size: 15 residues. V shed 4 bases, J shed 6 bases, and the junction held 8 bases outside the gene matches. The germline gives CDR1 SGHRS, CDR2 YFSETQ. The CDR3 DNA sequence: TGCGCCAGCAGCCAACAGACAGGGGTGGCCGGGGAGCTGTTTTTT. Residues: CASSQQTGVAGELFF. The variable domain in full, completed from reference TRBV5-1 and TRBJ2-2, reads KAGVTQTPRYLIKTRGQQVTLSCSPISGHRSVSWYQQTPGQGLQFLFEYFSETQRNKGNFPGRFSGRQFSNSRSEMNVSTLELGDSALYLCASSQQTGVAGELFFGEGSRLTVL.